This T cell receptor (beta chain) was documented in a study of T-cell memory formation after mild COVID-19. This clonotype has at least ten counts. Its antigen is not known. The CDR3 runs 14 residues. Germline V CDR1 and CDR2: SGHRS, YFSETQ. Trimming removed 2 bases from V and 0 bases from J, with 9 bases in between. MiXCR, applied by TCRdb to the 5' RACE reads, yields one record per CDR3 protein. Here the sample spans some 120,000 distinct CDR3 sequences, about 6% being singletons. Findings and caveats of the study: Some responding clones appeared in pre-infection memory, suggesting cross-reactive memory joined.

The clonotype comes from an adult woman who had mild COVID-19 (a few samples of this study predate the infection). Cell type and time point are not known. The sample taken for sequencing was PBMCs or a T cell subset sorted from them (not recorded which). This sequence joins TRBV5-1 and TRBJ2-7, with D hard to call. The CDR3 is CASSFGQSSYEQYF. The CDR3 nucleotides are TGCGCCAGCAGCTTTGGGCAGAGCTCCTACGAGCAGTACTTC. The whole variable domain, filled in from reference TRBV5-1 and TRBJ2-7, reads KAGVTQTPRYLIKTRGQQVTLSCSPISGHRSVSWYQQTPGQGLQFLFEYFSETQRNKGNFPGRFSGRQFSNSRSEMNVSTLELGDSALYLCASSFGQSSYEQYFGPGTRLTVT.